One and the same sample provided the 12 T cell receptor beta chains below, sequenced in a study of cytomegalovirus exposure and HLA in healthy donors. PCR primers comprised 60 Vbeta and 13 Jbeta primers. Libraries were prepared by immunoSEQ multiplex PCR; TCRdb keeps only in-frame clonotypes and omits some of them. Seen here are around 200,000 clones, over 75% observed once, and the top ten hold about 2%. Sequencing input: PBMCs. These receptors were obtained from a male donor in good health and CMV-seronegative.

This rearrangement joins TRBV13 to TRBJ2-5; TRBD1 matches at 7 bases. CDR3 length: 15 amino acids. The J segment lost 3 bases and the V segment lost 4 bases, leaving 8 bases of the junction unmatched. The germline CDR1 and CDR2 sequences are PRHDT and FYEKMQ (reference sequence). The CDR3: CASSYLTGPKETQYF. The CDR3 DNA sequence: TGTGCCAGCAGCTATCTGACAGGGCCAAAAGAGACCCAGTACTTC. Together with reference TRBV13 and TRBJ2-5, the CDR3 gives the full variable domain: AAGVIQSPRHLIKEKRETATLKCYPIPRHDTVYWYQQGPGQDPQFLISFYEKMQSDKGSIPDRFSAQQFSDYHSELNMSSLELGDSALYFCASSYLTGPKETQYFGPGTRLLVL.

In DNA form, the CDR3 reads TGTGCCTGGAGAGGGTGGGCGGGAGAAGCCAAAAACATTCAGTACTTC. It translates to CAWRGWAGEAKNIQYF. The rearrangement uses TRBV30 and TRBJ2-4; 7 bases match TRBD2. This CDR3 has 16 amino acids. Germline values: CDR1 GTSNPN, CDR2 SVGIG (reference sequence). V shed 3 bases and J 0 bases; nucleotides not matched to a gene: 8.

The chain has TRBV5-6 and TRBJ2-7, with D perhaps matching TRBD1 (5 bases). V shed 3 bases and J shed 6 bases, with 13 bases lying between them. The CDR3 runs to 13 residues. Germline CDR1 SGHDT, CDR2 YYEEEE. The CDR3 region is CASSYPRAREQYF. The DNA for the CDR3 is TGTGCCAGCAGCTATCCCAGGGCTCGCGAGCAGTACTTC.

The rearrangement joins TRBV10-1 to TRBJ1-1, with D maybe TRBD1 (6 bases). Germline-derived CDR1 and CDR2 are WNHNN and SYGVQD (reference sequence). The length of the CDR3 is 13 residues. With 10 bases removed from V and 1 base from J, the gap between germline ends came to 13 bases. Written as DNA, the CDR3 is TGCGCCATCTCGAAGGGGGAGAACACTGAAGCTTTCTTT. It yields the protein CAISKGENTEAFF.

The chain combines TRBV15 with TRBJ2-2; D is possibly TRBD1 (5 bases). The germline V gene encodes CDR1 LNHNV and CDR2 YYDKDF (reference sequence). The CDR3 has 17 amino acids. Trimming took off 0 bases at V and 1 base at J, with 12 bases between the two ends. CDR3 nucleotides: TGTGCCACCAGCAGAGATAAACTGGGGCTGAACACCGGGGAGCTGTTTTTT. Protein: CATSRDKLGLNTGELFF.

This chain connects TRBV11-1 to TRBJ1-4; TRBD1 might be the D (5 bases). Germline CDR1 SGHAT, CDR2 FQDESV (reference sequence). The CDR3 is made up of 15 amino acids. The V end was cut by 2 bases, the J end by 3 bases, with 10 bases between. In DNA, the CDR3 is TGTGCCAGCAGCTTACACAGGTCGCCTAATGAAAAACTGTTTTTT. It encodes CASSLHRSPNEKLFF.

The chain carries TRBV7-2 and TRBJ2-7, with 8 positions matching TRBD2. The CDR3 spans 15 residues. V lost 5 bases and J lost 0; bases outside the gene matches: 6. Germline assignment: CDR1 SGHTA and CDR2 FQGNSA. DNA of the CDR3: TGTGCCAGCAGCCTAACTAGCGGCCACTCCTACGAGCAGTACTTC. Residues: CASSLTSGHSYEQYF.

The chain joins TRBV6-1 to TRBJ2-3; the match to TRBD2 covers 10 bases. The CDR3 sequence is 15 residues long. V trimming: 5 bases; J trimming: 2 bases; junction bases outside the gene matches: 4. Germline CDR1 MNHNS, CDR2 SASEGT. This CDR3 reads CASSSLAGTTDTQYF. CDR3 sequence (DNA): TGTGCCAGCAGTTCACTAGCGGGGACCACAGATACGCAGTATTTT.

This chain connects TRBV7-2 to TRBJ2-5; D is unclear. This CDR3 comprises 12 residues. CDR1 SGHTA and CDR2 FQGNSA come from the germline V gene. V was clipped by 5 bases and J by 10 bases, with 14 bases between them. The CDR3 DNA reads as TGTGCCAGCAGCCCCCCGTACCGAGACCAGTACTTC. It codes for CASSPPYRDQYF.

CDR3 sequence reads: CASSASGIGEQYF. Here the CDR3 DNA reads TGTGCCAGCAGCGCTAGCGGGATAGGCGAGCAGTACTTC. The chain uses TRBV11-2 and TRBJ2-7; 9 nucleotides agree with TRBD2. The CDR3 totals 13 residues. Per germline, CDR1 SGHAT and CDR2 FQNNGV. V lost 5 bases to trimming and J lost 6 bases; unmatched junction nucleotides: 5.

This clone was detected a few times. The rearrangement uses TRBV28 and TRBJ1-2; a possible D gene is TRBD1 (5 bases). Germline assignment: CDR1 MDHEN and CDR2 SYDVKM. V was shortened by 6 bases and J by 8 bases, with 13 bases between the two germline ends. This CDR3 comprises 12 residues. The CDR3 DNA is TGTGCCAGCAGGAGACAGTCCCTGGGCTACACCTTC. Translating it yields CASRRQSLGYTF.

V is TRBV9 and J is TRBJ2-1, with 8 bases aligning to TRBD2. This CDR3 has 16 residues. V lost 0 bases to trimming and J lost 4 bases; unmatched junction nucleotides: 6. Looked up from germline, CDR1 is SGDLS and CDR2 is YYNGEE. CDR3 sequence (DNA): TGTGCCAGCAGCGTAGCTGCGGGGGGCTCTTACAATGAGCAGTTCTTC. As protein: CASSVAAGGSYNEQFF.